The entry below gives a single TCR beta chain sequence along with its context. Its specificity is not known. The CDR3 runs 18 residues. The ends were cut back, 5 bases at V and 4 bases at J, with 25 bases in the middle. CDR1 and CDR2 (germline): SEHNR, FQNEAQ (reference sequence). This sample is drawn from a study of shared clonotypes between healthy human individuals. An even split of each subset's genomic DNA across several immunoSEQ plates was performed. Authors' analysis steps: Junction-only sequences produced by ImmunoSEQ had no quality scores, so filtering differed. Profiling relied on immunoSEQ multiplex PCR, and the TCRdb table lists in-frame clones only, not all of them. V, J and clone size are taken as reported in that table, and D and trimming were inferred from the DNA itself. The sample has fewer than 800,000 clones, about 90% seen once; the top ten hold roughly 22%. CD45RO-negative cells were positively selected for CCR7, leaving out terminally differentiated effector memory CD45RA+ cells. Donors, healthy HIV-negative adults, lacked recent acute infections or vaccinations.

Whole-study findings and limits: Non-shared clonotypes showed lower generation probabilities than clonotypes common to all four donors.

The receptor was derived from a man between 25 and 39 years old in good health. Sequenced input: naive CD8+ T cells sorted from blood. The chain is built from TRBV7-9 and TRBJ2-3; D perhaps matches TRBD2 (5 bases). CDR3 sequence reads: CASSPGDGRGLGSDTQYF. The CDR3 coding sequence is TGTGCCAGCAGCCCAGGCGACGGCAGAGGGTTAGGATCAGATACGCAGTATTTT.